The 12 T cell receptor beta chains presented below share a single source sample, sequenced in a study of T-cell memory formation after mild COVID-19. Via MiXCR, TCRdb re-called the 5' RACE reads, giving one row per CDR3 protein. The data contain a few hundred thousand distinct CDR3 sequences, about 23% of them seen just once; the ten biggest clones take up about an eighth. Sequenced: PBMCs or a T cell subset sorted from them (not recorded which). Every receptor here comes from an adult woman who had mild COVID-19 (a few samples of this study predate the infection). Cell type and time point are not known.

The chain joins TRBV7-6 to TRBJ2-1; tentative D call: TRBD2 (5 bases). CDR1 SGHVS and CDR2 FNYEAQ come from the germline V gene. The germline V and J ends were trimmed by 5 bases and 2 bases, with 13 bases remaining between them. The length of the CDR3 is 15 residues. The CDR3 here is CASSEGSPPYNEQFF. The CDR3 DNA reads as TGTGCCAGCAGCGAAGGGAGTCCGCCCTACAATGAGCAGTTCTTC.

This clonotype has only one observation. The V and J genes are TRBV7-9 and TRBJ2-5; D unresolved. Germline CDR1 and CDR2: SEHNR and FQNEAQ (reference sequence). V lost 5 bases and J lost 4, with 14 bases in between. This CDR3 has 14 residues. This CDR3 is CASSTYSLPETQYF. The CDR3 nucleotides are TGTGCCAGCAGCACCTACAGTCTGCCAGAGACCCAGTACTTC. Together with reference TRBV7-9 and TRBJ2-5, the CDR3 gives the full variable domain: DTGVSQNPRHKITKRGQNVTFRCDPISEHNRLYWYRQTLGQGPEFLTYFQNEAQLEKSRLLSDRFSAERPKGSFSTLEIQRTEQGDSAMYLCASSTYSLPETQYFGPGTRLLVL.

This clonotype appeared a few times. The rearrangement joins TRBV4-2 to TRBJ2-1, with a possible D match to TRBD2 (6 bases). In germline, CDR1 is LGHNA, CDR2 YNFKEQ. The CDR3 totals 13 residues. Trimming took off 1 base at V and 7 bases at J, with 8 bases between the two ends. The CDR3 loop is CASSQGAGNEQFF. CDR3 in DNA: TGTGCCAGCAGCCAAGGGGCGGGGAATGAGCAGTTCTTC.

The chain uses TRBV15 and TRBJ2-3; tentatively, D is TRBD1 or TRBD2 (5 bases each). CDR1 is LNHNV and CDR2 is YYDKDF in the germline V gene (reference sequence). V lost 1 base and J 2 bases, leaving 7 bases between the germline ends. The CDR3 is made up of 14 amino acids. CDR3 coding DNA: TGTGCCACCAGCAGAGGGGGGACCACAGATACGCAGTATTTT. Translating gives CATSRGGTTDTQYF.

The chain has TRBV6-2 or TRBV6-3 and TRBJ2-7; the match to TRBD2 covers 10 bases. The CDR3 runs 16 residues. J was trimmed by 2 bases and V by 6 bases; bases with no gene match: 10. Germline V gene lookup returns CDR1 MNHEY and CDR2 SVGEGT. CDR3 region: CASSKSHLAGAYEQYF. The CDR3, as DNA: TGTGCCAGCAGCAAATCCCATCTAGCGGGAGCCTACGAGCAGTACTTC.

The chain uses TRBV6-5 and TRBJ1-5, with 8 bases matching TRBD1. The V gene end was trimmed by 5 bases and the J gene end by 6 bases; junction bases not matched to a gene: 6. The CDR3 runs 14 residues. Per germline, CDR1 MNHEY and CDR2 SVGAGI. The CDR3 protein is CASSQWTGIQPQHF. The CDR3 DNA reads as TGTGCCAGCAGTCAATGGACAGGGATTCAGCCCCAGCATTTT.

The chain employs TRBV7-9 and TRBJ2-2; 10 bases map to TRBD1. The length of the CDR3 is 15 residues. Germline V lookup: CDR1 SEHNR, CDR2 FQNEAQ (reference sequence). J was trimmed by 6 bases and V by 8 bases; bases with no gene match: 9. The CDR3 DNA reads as TGTGCCAGCGGACGACAGGGGGCTTTGCCCGGGGAGCTGTTTTTT. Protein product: CASGRQGALPGELFF.

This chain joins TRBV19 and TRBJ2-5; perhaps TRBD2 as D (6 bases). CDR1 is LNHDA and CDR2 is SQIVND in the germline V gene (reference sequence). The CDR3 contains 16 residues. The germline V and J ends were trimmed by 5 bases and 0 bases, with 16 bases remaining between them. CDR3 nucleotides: TGTGCCAGTAGTCCCCGGGCTAGCGCGTACCAAGAGACCCAGTACTTC. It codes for CASSPRASAYQETQYF.

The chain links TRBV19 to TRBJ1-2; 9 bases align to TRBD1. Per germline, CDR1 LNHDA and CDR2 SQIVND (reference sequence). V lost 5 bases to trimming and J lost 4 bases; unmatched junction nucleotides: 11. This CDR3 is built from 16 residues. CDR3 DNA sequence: TGTGCCAGTAGTGAGACGACAGGGGGTCACAGCTATGGCTACACCTTC. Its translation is CASSETTGGHSYGYTF.

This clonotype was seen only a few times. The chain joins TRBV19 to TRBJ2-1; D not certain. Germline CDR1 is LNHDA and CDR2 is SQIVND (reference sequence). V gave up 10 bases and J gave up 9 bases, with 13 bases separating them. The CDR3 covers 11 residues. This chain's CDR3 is CATQGVIEQFF. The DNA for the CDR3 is TGTGCCACCCAAGGCGTGATTGAGCAGTTCTTC.

The CDR3 DNA reads TGTGCCAGCAGTTTAGCGCAGGCTAGCGGGGGCCAAGAGACCCAGTACTTC. This codes for CASSLAQASGGQETQYF. The V and J genes are TRBV12-3 or TRBV12-4 and TRBJ2-5; 10 bases map to TRBD2. V shed 0 bases and J 1 base; nucleotides not matched to a gene: 5. This CDR3 has 17 amino acids.

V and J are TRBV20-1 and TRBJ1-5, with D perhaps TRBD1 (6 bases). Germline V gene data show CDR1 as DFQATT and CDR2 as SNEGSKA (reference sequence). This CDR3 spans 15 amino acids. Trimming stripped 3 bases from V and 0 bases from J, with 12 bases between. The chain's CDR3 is CSASRGHFSNQPQHF. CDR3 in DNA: TGCAGTGCTAGTCGGGGACACTTTAGCAATCAGCCCCAGCATTTT.